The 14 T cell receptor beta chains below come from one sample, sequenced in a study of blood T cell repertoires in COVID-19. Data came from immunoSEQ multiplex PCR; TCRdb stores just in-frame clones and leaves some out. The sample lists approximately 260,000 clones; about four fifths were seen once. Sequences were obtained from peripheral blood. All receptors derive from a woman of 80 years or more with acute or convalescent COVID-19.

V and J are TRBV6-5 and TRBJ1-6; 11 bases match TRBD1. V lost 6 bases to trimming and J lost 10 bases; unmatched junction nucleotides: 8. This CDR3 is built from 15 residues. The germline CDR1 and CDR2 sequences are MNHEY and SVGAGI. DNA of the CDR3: TGTGCCAGCAGCCAGGGACAGGGGGTTGGATCACCCCTCCACTTT. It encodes CASSQGQGVGSPLHF.

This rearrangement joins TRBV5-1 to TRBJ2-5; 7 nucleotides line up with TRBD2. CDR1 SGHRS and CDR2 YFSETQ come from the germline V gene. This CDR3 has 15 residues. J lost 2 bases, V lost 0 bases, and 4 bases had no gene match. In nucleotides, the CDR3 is TGCGCCAGCAGCTTGGGGGGCGGGGGACAAGAGACCCAGTACTTC. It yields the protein CASSLGGGGQETQYF. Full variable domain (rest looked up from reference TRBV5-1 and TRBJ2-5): KAGVTQTPRYLIKTRGQQVTLSCSPISGHRSVSWYQQTPGQGLQFLFEYFSETQRNKGNFPGRFSGRQFSNSRSEMNVSTLELGDSALYLCASSLGGGGQETQYFGPGTRLLVL.

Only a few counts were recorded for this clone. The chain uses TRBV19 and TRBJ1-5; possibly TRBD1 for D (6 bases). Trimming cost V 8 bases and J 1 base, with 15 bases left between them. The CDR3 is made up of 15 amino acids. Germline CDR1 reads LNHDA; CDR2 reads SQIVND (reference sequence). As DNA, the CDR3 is TGTGCCAGTGGCCCCACAGGGATAAGCAATCAGCCCCAGCATTTT. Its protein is CASGPTGISNQPQHF.

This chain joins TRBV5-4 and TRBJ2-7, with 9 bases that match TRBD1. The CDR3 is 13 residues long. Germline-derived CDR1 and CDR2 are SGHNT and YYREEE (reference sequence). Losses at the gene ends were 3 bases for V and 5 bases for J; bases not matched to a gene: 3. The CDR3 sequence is CASSWTGVDEQYF. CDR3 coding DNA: TGTGCCAGCAGCTGGACAGGGGTGGACGAGCAGTACTTC.

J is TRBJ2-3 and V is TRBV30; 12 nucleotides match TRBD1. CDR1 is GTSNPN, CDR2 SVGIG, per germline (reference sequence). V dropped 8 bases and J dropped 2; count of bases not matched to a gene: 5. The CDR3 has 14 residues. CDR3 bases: TGTGCCGGGGACAGGGGGCAAGTCACAGATACGCAGTATTTT. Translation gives CAGDRGQVTDTQYF.

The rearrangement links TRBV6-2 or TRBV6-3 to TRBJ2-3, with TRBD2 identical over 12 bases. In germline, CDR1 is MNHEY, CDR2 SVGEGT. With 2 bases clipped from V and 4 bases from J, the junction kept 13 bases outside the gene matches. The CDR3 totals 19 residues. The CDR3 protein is CASSYRLAGGPEGPDTQYF. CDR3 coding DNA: TGTGCCAGCAGTTACCGCCTAGCGGGGGGGCCGGAGGGCCCAGATACGCAGTATTTT.

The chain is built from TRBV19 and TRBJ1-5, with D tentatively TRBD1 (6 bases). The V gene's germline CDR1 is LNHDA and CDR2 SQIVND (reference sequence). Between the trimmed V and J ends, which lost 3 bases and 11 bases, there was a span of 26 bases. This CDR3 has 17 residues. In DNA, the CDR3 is TGTGCCAGTAGTATCAACAGGGCCCAGTCCGGGATATCAGCCCAGCATTTT. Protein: CASSINRAQSGISAQHF.

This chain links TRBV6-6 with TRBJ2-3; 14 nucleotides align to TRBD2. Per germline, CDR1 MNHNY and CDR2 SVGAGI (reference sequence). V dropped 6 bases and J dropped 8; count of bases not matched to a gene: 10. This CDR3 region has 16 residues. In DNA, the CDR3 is TGTGCCAGCAGCAGCCCGACTAGCGGGGGGGTAGGTACGCAGTATTTT. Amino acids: CASSSPTSGGVGTQYF.

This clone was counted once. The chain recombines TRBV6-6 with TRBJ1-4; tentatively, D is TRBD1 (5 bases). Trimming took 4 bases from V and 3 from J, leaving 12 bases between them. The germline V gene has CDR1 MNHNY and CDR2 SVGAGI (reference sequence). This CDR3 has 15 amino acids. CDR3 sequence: CASSFQGDPNEKLFF. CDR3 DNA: TGTGCCAGCAGTTTCCAGGGCGATCCTAATGAAAAACTGTTTTTT.

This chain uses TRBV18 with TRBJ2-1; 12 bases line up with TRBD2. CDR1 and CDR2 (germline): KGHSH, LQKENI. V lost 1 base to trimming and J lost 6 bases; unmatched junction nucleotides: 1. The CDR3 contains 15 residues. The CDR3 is CASSPRLAGVNEQFF. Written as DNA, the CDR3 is TGTGCCAGCTCACCACGACTAGCGGGGGTCAATGAGCAGTTCTTC.

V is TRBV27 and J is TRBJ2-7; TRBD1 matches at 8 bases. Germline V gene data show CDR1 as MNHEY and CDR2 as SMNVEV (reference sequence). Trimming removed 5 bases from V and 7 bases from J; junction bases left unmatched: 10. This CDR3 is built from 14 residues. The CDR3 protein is CASSGLQGVGEQYF. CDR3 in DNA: TGTGCCAGCAGTGGGTTACAGGGGGTGGGGGAGCAGTACTTC.

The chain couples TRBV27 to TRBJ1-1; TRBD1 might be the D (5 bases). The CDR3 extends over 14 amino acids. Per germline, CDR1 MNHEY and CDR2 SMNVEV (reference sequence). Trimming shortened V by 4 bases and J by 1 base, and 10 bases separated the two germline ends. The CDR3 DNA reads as TGTGCCAGCAGTTCCTGGGGCACGAACACTGAAGCTTTCTTT. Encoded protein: CASSSWGTNTEAFF.

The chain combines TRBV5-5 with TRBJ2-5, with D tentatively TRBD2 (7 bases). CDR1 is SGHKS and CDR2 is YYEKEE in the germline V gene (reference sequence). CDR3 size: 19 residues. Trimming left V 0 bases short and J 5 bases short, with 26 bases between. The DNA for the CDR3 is TGTGCCAGCAGCTTGGCCCCACCTTGGGGGGGCCTCCCGGGGGAGACCCAGTACTTC. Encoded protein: CASSLAPPWGGLPGETQYF. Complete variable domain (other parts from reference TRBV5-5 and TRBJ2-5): DAGVTQSPTHLIKTRGQQVTLRCSPISGHKSVSWYQQVLGQGPQFIFQYYEKEERGRGNFPDRFSARQFPNYSSELNVNALLLGDSALYLCASSLAPPWGGLPGETQYFGPGTRLLVL.

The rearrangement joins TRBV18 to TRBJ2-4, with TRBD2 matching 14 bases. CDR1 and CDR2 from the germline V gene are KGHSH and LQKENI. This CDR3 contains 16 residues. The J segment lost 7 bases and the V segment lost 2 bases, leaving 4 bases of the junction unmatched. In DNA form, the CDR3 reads TGTGCCAGCTCACCAACGACTAGCGGGGGGGGGAACATTCAGTACTTC. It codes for CASSPTTSGGGNIQYF.